The entry that follows covers one T cell receptor beta chain sequence. Repertoires were generated with immunoSEQ multiplex PCR, while TCRdb's copy carries only in-frame clones and drops some. The table lists under 45,000 clones, around 95% of them singletons. The data were taken from a study of T cells in tuberculosis. Germline V lookup: CDR1 GTSNPN, CDR2 SVGIG (reference sequence). The CDR3 is 14 amino acids. The ends were cut back, 0 bases at V and 2 bases at J, with 11 bases in the middle. What was sequenced was PBMCs. The sequence was obtained from a donor aged 5 to 30 with latent tuberculosis or without tuberculosis infection. The genes are TRBV30 and TRBJ2-7; D is possibly TRBD1 (5 bases). CDR3 region: CAWSVVRAPYEQYF. In nucleotides, the CDR3 is TGTGCCTGGAGTGTGGTCAGGGCGCCCTACGAGCAGTACTTC.